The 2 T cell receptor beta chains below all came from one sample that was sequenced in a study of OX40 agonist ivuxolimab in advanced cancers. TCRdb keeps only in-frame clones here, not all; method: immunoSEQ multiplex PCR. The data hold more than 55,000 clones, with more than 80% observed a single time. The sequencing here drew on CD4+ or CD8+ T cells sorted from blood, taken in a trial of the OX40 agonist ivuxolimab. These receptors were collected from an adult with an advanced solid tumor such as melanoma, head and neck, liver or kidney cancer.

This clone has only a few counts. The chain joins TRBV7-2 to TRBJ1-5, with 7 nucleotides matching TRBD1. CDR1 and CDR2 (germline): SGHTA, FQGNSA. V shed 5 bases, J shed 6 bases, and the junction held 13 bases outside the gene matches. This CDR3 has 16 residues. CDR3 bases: TGTGCCAGCAGCGTTCGGTCCTTAGGGGGCGGTCAGCCCCAGCATTTT. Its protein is CASSVRSLGGGQPQHF.

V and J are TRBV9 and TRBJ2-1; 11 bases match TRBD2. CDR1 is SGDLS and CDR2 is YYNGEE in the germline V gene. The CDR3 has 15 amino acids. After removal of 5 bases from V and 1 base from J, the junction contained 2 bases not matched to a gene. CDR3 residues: CASSSSGGSYNEQFF. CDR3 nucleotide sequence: TGTGCCAGCAGTTCTAGCGGGGGGTCCTACAATGAGCAGTTCTTC.